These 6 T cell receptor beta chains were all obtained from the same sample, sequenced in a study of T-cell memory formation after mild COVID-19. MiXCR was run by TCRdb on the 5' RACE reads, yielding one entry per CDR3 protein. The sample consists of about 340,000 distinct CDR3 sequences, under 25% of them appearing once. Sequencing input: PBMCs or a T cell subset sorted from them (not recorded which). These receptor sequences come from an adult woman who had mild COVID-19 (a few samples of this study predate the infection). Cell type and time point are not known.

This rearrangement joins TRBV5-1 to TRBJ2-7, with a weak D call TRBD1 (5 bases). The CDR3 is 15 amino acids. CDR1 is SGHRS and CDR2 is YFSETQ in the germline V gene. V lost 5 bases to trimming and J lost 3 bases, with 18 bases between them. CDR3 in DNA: TGCGCCAGCAGAATACGCGACAGTTACCTCTACGAGCAGTACTTC. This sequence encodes CASRIRDSYLYEQYF.

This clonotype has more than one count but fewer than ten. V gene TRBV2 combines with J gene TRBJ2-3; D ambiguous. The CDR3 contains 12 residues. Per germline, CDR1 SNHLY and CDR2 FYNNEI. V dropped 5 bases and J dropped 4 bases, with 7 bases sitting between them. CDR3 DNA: TGTGCCAGCAGTAAGGTTCCAGATACGCAGTATTTT. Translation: CASSKVPDTQYF.

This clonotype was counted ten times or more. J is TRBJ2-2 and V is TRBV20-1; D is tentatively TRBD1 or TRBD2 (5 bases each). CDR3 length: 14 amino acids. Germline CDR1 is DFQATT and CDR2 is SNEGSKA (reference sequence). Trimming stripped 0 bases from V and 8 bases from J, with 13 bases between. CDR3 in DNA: TGCAGTGCTAGAGACCCGGGACCCAAGGGGGAGCTGTTTTTT. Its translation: CSARDPGPKGELFF.

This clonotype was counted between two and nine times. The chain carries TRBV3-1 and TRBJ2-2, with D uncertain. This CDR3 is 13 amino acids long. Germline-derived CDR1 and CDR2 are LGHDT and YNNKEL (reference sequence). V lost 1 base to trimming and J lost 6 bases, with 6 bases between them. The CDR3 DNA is TGTGCCAGCAGCCAAGCGGAGTCCGGGGAGCTGTTTTTT. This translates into CASSQAESGELFF.

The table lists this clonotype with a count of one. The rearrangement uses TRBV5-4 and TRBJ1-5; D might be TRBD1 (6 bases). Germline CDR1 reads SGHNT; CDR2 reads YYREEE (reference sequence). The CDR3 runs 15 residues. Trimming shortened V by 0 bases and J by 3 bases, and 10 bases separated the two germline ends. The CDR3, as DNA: TGTGCCAGCAGCTTGGGTGGACAGAACAATCAGCCCCAGCATTTT. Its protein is CASSLGGQNNQPQHF.

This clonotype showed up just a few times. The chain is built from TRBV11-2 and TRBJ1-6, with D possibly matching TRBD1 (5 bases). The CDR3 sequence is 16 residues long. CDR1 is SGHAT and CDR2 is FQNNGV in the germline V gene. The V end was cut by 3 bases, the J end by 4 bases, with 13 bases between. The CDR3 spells CASSLKTAAYNSPLHF. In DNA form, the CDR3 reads TGTGCCAGCAGCTTGAAGACAGCCGCATATAATTCACCCCTCCACTTT.